A selection of T cell receptor beta chains follows, all from one sample in a study of cytomegalovirus exposure and HLA in healthy donors. TCRdb keeps only in-frame clones here, not all; method: immunoSEQ multiplex PCR. The table lists 130,000 to 150,000 clones, approximately 80% of them singletons. Sequencing used PBMCs. These receptors came from a man aged 40-49 years in good health and CMV-seronegative. CDR3s include the opening cysteine and the closing phenylalanine or tryptophan. A D gene is named only where the DNA matches it firmly. Clone sizes are given selectively: once, few, many, or a class where the clone is expanded.

TRBJ1-1 | . | . | TRBV18 | CASSPAQNMNTEAFF | TGTGCCAGCTCACCAGCCCAGAACATGAACACTGAAGCTTTCTTT
TRBJ2-7 | . | . | TRBV11-2 | CASSQDRTEQYF | TGTGCCAGCAGCCAAGACAGGACGGAGCAGTACTTC
TRBJ1-3 | . | . | TRBV4-1 | CASSQYGTSGNTIYF | TGCGCCAGCAGCCAATACGGGACATCTGGAAACACCATATATTTT
TRBJ2-7 | . | once | TRBV7-8 | CASSLDRGERYEQYF | TGTGCCAGCAGCTTAGATAGGGGTGAAAGGTACGAGCAGTACTTC
TRBJ2-7 | TRBD1 | . | TRBV9 | CASSVGRQGNTYEQYF | TGTGCCAGCAGCGTAGGAAGACAGGGGAATACCTACGAGCAGTACTTC
TRBJ1-2 | TRBD1 | medium-sized | TRBV6-4 | CASSDSTGGGYTF | TGTGCCAGCAGTGACTCGACAGGGGGCGGCTACACCTTC
TRBJ2-1 | TRBD1 | . | TRBV29-1 | CSVEGQGGHEQFF | TGCAGCGTTGAGGGACAGGGGGGCCATGAGCAGTTCTTC
TRBJ2-7 | TRBD1 | . | TRBV10-3 | CAISGGQGPYEQYF | TGTGCCATCAGTGGCGGACAGGGCCCCTACGAGCAGTACTTC
TRBJ2-2 | TRBD2 | . | TRBV5-1 | CASSLDLAGVTGELFF | TGCGCCAGCAGCTTGGATCTAGCGGGGGTCACCGGGGAGCTGTTTTTT
TRBJ2-4 | . | . | TRBV12-5 | CASGRESAKNIQYF | TGTGCTAGTGGTCGGGAGTCGGCCAAAAACATTCAGTACTTC
TRBJ1-1 | . | few | TRBV9 | CASSDRGGNTEAFF | TGTGCCAGCAGCGACCGAGGGGGGAACACTGAAGCTTTCTTT
TRBJ1-1 | . | . | TRBV9 | CASSVGGHLNTEAFF | TGTGCCAGCAGCGTAGGAGGACACCTGAACACTGAAGCTTTCTTT
TRBJ1-6 | . | few | TRBV6-5 | CASSYSGTAGSPLHF | TGTGCCAGCAGTTACTCTGGCACCGCGGGCTCACCCCTCCACTTT
TRBJ2-7 | . | few | TRBV27 | CASSPLSTLEQYF | TGTGCCAGCAGTCCACTATCTACTCTTGAGCAGTACTTC
TRBJ1-2 | TRBD1 | . | TRBV5-1 | CASSFIGTGSGGYTF | TGCGCCAGCAGCTTTATAGGGACAGGGTCCGGAGGCTACACCTTC
TRBJ2-5 | TRBD1 | . | TRBV30 | CAWSVGLAGQEYF | TGTGCCTGGAGTGTCGGTTTGGCGGGACAGGAATACTTC
TRBJ1-2 | . | . | TRBV6-5 | CASSTMDRKYGYTF | TGTGCCAGCAGTACCATGGACAGAAAATATGGCTACACCTTC